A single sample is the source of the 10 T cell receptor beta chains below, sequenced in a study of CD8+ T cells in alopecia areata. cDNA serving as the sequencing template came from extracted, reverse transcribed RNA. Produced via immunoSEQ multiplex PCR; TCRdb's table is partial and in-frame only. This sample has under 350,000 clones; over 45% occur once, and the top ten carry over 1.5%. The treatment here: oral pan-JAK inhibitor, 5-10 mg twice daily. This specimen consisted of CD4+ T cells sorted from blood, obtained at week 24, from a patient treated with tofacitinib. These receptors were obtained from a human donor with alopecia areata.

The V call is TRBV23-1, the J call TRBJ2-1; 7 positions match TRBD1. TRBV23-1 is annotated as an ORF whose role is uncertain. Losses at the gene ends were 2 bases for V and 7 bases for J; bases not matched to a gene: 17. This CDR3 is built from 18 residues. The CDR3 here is CASSQHNTTKGTVNEQFF. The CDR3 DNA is TGCGCCAGCAGTCAACACAATACCACGAAGGGGACAGTAAATGAGCAGTTCTTC.

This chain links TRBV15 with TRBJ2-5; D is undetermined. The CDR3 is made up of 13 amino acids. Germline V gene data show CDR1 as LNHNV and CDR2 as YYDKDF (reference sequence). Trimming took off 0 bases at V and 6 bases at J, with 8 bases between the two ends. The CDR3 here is CATSRDPSQTQYF. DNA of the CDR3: TGTGCCACCAGCAGAGACCCATCCCAGACCCAGTACTTC.

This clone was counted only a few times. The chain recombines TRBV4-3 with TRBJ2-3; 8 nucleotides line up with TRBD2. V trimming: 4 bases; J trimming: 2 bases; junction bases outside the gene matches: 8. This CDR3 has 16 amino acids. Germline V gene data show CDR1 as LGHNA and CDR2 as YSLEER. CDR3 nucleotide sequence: TGCGCCAGCAGCCTCACGGCGGGGGGAAACACAGATACGCAGTATTTT. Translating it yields CASSLTAGGNTDTQYF.

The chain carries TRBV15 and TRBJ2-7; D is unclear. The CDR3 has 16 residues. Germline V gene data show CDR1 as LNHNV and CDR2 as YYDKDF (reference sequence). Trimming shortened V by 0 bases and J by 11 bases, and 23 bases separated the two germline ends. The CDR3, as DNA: TGTGCCACCAGCAGAGATCGAGCAGGACGGCCCGCCTCGAAGTACTTC. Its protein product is CATSRDRAGRPASKYF.

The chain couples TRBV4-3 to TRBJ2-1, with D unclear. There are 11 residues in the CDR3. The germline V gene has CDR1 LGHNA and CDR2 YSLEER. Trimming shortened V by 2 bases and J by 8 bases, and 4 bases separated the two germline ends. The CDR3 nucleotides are TGCGCCAGCAGCCAATCCCATGAGCAGTTCTTC. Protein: CASSQSHEQFF.

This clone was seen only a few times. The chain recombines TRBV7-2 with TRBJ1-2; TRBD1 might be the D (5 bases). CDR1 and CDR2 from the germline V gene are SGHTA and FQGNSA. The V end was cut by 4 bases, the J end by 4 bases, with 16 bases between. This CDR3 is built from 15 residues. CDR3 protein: CASSSRDGYLYGYTF. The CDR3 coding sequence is TGTGCCAGCAGCTCGCGGGACGGATACCTCTATGGCTACACCTTC.

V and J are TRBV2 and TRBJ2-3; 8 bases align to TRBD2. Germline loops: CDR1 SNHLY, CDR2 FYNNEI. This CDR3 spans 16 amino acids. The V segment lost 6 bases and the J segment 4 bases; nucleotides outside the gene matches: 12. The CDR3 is CASRFGGARLADTQYF. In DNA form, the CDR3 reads TGTGCCAGCAGATTCGGGGGGGCGAGATTGGCAGATACGCAGTATTTT. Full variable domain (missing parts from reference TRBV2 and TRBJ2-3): EPEVTQTPSHQVTQMGQEVILRCVPISNHLYFYWYRQILGQKVEFLVSFYNNEISEKSEIFDDQFSVERPDGSNFTLKIRSTKLEDSAMYFCASRFGGARLADTQYFGPGTRLTVL.

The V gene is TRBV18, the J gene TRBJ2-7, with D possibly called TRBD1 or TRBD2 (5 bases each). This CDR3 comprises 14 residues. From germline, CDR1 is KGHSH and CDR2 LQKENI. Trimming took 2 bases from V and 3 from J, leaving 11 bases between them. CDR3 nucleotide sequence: TGTGCCAGCTCACCAGAGGGGCAGTTCTACGAGCAGTACTTC. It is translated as CASSPEGQFYEQYF.

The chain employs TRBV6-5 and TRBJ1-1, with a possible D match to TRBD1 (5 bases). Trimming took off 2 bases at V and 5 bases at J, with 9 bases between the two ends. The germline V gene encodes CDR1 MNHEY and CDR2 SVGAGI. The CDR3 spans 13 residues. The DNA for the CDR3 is TGTGCCAGCAGTTACGGCAGGGTAACTGAAGCTTTCTTT. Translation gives CASSYGRVTEAFF.

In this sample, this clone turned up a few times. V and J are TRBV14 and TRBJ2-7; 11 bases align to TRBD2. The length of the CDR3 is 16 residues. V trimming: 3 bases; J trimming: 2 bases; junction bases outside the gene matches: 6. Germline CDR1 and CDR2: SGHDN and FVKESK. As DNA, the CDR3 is TGTGCCAGCAGCCACTTAGGGACTAGCGGCCCCTACGAGCAGTACTTC. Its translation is CASSHLGTSGPYEQYF.